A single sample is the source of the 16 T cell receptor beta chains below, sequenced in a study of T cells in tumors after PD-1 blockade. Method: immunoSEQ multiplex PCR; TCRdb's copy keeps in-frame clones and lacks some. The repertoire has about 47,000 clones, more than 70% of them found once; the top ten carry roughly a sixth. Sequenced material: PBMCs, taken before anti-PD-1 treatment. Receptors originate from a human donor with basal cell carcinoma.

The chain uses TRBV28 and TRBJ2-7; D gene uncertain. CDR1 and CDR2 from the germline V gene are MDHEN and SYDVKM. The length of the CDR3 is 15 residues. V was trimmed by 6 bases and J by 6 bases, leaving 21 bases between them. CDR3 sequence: CASSTRDSYSGEQYF. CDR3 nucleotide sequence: TGTGCCAGCAGCACCCGAGACTCCTATTCGGGCGAGCAGTACTTC.

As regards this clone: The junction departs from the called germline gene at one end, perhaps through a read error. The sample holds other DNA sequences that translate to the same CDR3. The CDR3, as DNA: TGTGCCACCAGTGACCGGACCTACGAGCAATACTTC. Amino acid sequence: CATSDRTYEQYF. The gene calls are TRBV24-1 and TRBJ2-7; D is undetermined. CDR3 size: 12 residues. Germline CDR1 and CDR2: KGHDR and SFDVKD.

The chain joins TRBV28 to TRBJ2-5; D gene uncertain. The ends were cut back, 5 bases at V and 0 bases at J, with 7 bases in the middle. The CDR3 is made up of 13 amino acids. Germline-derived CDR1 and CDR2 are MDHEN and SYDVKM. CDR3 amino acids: CASSNLYQETQYF. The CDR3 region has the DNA TGTGCCAGCAGTAACCTGTACCAAGAGACCCAGTACTTC.

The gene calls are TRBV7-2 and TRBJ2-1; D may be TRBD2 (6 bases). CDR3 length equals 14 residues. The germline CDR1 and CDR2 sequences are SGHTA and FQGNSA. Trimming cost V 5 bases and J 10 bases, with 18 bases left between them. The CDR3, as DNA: TGTGCCAGCAGCCAGAGCGGGTCCCCCAAGGAGCAGTTCTTC. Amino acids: CASSQSGSPKEQFF.

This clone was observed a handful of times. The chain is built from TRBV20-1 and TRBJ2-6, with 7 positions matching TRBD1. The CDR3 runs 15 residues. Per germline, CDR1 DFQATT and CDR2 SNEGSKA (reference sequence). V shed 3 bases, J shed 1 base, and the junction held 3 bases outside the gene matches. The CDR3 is CSASTTGSGANVLTF. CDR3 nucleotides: TGCAGTGCTAGTACGACAGGGTCTGGGGCCAACGTCCTGACTTTC.

CDR3: CASSSRQGHNQPQHF. In DNA, the CDR3 is TGTGCCAGCAGTTCCCGACAGGGTCATAATCAGCCCCAGCATTTT. The rearrangement links TRBV28 to TRBJ1-5; TRBD1 aligns across 7 bases. Losses at the gene ends were 4 bases for V and 4 bases for J; bases not matched to a gene: 7. The CDR3 loop spans 15 amino acids. Germline V CDR1 and CDR2: MDHEN, SYDVKM.

CDR3 bases: TGTGCCAGCACAAACATGAACACTGAAGCTTTCTTT. Its translation is CASTNMNTEAFF. This sequence joins TRBV6-4 and TRBJ1-1; D unclear. The V gene's germline CDR1 is MRHNA and CDR2 SNTAGT. The V end was cut by 7 bases, the J end by 0 bases, with 6 bases between. The CDR3 contains 12 residues.

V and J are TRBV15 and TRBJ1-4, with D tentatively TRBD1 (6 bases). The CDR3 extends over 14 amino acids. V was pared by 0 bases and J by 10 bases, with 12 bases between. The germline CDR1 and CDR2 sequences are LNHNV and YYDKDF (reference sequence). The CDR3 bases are TGTGCCACCAGCAGAGATATACAGGGCGGAAAACTGTTTTTT. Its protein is CATSRDIQGGKLFF.

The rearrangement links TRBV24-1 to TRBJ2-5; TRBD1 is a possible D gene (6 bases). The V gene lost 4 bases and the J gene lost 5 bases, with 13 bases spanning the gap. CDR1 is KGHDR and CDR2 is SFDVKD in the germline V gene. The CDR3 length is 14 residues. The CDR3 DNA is TGTGCCACCAGTGACTCCAGGGGCGTGGAGACCCAGTACTTC. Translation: CATSDSRGVETQYF.

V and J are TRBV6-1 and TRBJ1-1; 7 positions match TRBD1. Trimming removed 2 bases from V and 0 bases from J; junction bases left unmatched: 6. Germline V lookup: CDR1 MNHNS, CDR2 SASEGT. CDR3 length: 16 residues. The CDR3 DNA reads TGTGCCAGCAGTGAATCATTGGGACAGATGAACACTGAAGCTTTCTTT. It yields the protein CASSESLGQMNTEAFF.

CDR3 sequence: CASSPDVWRDYTDTQYF. The CDR3 nucleotides are TGTGCCAGCAGCCCCGATGTTTGGCGGGACTACACAGATACGCAGTATTTT. The gene calls are TRBV3-1 (or the pseudogene TRBV3-2) and TRBJ2-3; 7 nucleotides line up with TRBD2. Trimming cost V 4 bases and J 2 bases; bases outside gene matches: 12. This CDR3 is 17 amino acids long. CDR1 LGHDT and CDR2 YNNKEL come from the germline V gene (reference sequence).

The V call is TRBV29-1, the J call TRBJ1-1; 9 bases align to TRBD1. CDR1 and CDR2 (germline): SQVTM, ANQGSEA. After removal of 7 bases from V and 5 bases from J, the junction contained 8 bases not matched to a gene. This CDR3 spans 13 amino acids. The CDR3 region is CSETGTGNTEAFF. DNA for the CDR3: TGCAGCGAAACCGGGACAGGGAATACTGAAGCTTTCTTT.

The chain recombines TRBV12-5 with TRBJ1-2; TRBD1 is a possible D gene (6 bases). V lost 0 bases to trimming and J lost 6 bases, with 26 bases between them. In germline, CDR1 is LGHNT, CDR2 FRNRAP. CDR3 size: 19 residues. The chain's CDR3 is CASGLVTIQKDRPMHGYTF. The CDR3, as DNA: TGTGCTAGTGGTTTGGTCACCATCCAAAAAGACAGGCCAATGCATGGCTACACCTTC.

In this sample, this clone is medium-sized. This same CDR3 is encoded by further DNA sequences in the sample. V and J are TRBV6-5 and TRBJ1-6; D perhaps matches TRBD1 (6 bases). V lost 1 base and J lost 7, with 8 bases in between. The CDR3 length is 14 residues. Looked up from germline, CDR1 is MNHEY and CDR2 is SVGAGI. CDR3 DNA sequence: TGTGCCAGCAGTTACTTGCAGGGGAATTCACCCCTCCACTTT. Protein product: CASSYLQGNSPLHF.

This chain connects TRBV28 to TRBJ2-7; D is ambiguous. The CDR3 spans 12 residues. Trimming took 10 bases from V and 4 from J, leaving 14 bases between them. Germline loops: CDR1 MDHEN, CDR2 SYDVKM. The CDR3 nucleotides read TGTGCCACCTGCGACACACTATACGAGCAGTACTTC. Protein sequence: CATCDTLYEQYF.

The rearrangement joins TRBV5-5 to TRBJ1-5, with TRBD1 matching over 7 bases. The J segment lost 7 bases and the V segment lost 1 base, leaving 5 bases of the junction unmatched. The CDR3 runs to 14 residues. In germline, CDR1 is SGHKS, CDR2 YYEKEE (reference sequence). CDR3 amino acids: CASSLTGEWQPQHF. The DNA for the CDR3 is TGTGCCAGCAGCTTGACAGGGGAGTGGCAGCCCCAGCATTTT.